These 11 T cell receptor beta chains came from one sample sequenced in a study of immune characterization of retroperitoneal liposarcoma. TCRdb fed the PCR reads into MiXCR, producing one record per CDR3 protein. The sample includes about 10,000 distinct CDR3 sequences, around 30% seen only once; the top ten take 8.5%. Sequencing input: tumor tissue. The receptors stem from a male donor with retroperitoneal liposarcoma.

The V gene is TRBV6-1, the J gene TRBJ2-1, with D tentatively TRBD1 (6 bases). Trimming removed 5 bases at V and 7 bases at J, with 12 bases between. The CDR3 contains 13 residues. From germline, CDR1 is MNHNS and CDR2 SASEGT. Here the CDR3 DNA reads TGTGCCAGCAGTCCGGAGAGGGGGAATGAGCAGTTCTTC. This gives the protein CASSPERGNEQFF.

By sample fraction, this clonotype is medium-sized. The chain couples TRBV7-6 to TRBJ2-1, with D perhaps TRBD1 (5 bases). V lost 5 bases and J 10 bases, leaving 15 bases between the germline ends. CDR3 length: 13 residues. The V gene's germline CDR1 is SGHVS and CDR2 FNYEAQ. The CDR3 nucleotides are TGTGCCAGCAGCCCGGACATTTCCTACGAGCAGTTCTTC. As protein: CASSPDISYEQFF.

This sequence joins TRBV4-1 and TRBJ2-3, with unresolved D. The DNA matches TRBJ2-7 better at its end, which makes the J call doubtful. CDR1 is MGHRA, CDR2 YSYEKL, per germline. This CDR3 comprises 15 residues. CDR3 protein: CASSQDPLRANEQYF. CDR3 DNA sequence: TGCGCCAGCAGCCAAGATCCCCTAAGGGCCAATGAGCAGTACTTC.

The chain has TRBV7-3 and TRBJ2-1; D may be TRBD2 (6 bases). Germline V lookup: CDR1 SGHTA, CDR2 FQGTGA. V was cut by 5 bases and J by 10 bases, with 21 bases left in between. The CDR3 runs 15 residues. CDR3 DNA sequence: TGTGCCAGCAGCCACCTCACGGGAGATAACTACGAGCAGTTCTTC. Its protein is CASSHLTGDNYEQFF.

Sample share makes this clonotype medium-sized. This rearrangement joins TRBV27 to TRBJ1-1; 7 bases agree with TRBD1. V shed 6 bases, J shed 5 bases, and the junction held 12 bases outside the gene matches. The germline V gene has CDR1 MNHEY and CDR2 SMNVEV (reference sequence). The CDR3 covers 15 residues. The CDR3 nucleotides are TGTGCCAGCAGGTACAGGGGATCGAAGGGGACTGAAGCTTTCTTT. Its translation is CASRYRGSKGTEAFF.

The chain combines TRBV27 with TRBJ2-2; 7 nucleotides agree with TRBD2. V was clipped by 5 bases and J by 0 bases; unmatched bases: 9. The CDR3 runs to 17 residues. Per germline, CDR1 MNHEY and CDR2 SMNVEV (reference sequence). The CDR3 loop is CASSLTTSRANTGELFF. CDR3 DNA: TGTGCCAGCAGTCTGACGACTAGCAGAGCGAACACCGGGGAGCTGTTTTTT.

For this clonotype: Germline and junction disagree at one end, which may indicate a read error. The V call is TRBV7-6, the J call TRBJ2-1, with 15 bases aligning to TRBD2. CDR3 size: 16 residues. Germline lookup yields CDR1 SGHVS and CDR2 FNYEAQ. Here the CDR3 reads CASSFGLAGGRNEQFF. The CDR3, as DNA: TGTGCTAGCAGCTTCGGACTAGCGGGAGGGAGAAATGAGCAGTTCTTC.

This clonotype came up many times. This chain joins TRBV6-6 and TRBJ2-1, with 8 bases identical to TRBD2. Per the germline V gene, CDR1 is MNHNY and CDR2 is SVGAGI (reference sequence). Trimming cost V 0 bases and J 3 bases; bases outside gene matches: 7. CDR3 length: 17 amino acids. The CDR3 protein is CASSYSPPRGVYNEQFF. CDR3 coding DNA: TGTGCCAGCAGTTACTCCCCTCCGCGGGGGGTCTACAATGAGCAGTTCTTC.

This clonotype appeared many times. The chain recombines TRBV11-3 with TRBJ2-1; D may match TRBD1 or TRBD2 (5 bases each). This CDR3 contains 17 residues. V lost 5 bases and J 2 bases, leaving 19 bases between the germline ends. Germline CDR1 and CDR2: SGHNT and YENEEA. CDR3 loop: CASSLRVGATTYNEQFF. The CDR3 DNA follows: TGTGCCAGCAGCCTTCGCGTCGGGGCTACTACCTACAATGAGCAGTTCTTC.

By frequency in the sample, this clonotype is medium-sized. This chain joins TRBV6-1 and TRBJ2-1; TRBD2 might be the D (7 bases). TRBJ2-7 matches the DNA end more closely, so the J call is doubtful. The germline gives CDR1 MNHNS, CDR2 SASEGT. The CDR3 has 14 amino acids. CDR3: CASSDRGASVKQYF. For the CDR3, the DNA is TGTGCCAGCAGTGATCGGGGGGCCAGCGTTAAGCAGTACTTC.

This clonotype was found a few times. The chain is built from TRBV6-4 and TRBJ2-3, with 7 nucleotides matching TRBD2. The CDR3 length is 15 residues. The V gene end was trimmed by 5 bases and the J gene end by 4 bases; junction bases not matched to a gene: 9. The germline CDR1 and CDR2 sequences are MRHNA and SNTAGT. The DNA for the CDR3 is TGTGCCAGCAGTCGTGGGCGGGAGCCATCAGATACGCAGTATTTT. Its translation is CASSRGREPSDTQYF.